This T cell receptor (gamma chain) was obtained from a study of intestinal T cells in coeliac disease. On the study more broadly: Controls in the TRG cohort averaged about 59 years, coeliac patients 15 to 17.

Using 150 to 200 ng of biopsy DNA, TRG was amplified with LymphoTrack primers. TCRdb called clones from the multiplex PCR reads again using CATT. The sample records roughly 300 gamma-chain clones, over 45% being singletons. For each case, the template was genomic DNA from ten approximately 5-µm formalin-fixed paraffin-embedded scrolls. Losses at the gene ends were 2 bases for V and 5 bases for J; bases not matched to a gene: 18. Germline-derived CDR1 and CDR2 are VENAVY and YDSYNSRV. The CDR3 loop spans 17 amino acids. The clonotype was recovered from a human donor who served as a control with a normal duodenal biopsy, not a healthy volunteer. The source material was a duodenal biopsy. The V call is TRGV8, the J call TRGJ1 or TRGJ2. The CDR3 coding sequence is TGTGCCACCTGGGATAAGGATCCCCCCAGAATTCATTATAAGAAACTCTTT. Translating it yields CATWDKDPPRIHYKKLF.